Detailed here is one T cell receptor (beta chain). Its cognate antigen has yet to be identified. At one of its ends the junction is not consistent with the germline gene, which may arise from a read error. These data come from a study of CD8 T cells in Susac syndrome (dated by TCRdb to between 2019 and 2020). The study in broad terms: Repertoire sequencing was used to test whether CD8+ T cell activation and differentiation in Susac syndrome was antigen driven. The clonality of the CD8+ T cell repertoire was compared across some eleven healthy donors, roughly 14 Susac syndrome patients and roughly 15 multiple sclerosis patients. The study at large found these results: The number of individuals in the TCR sequencing and HLA analysis was recognized as being relatively small.

Peripheral blood CD8+ and CD4+ T cells from healthy donors, Susac syndrome patients and multiple sclerosis patients were profiled using high-throughput TCR beta sequencing. Treatment-naive patients with stable or active relapsing-remitting disease fulfilling revised McDonald criteria were used as multiple sclerosis controls. Bulk CD8+ and CD4+ T cells were purified by magnetic negative isolation, while CD8+ TEMRA cells were enriched using FACS. Blood was drawn into EDTA tubes, processed within 24 hours, and PBMCs were isolated by density gradient centrifugation. PBMCs intended for TCR sequencing were frozen in liquid nitrogen and were later thawed in a 37 degrees C water bath. The sorted or isolated CD4+, CD8+ and CD8+ TEMRA cells reached a purity of at least 90%. RNA was extracted using the RNeasy kit, and roughly 0.45 to 1 microgram was reverse transcribed with random hexamers. TCR beta CDR3 regions were amplified with the immunoSEQ multiplex PCR assay covering 54 Vbeta and 13 Jbeta segments. Bias from PCR amplification was corrected by using a synthetic template baseline for primer optimization and for computational correction. In the source study's methods: Reads were annotated to V, D and J genes according to IMGT and were analyzed with immunoSEQ Analyzer, with only productive sequences retained. To calculate clonality, Shannon entropy was normalized by log2 of the number of productive unique sequences and then subtracted from one. For each patient and control, public and private clones were evaluated within the 100 most prevalent clones. Susac-specific clones were defined as absent from healthy and MS cohorts, about 1,100 published viral clones and other ImmuneACCESS disease sequences. TCRdb's own reprocessing of the public reads used fastp at Q25 and MiXCR and kept productive beta chains. Rows are unified per CDR3 protein, each entry keeping the most common DNA and genes. The authors' filters were not applied to this entry. For this sample there are about 130,000 distinct CDR3 sequences; 90% to 95% appear just once. The ten most abundant clones make up roughly 0.31% of the sample.

The TCR comes from a human donor with multiple sclerosis. Sequencing used CD8+ T cells from PBMCs.

The encoded CDR3 is CASSDRQGTQYF. The sequenced DNA is TGTGCCAGCAGCGACCGACAAGGGACCCAGTACTTC. The sequence links TRBV9 to TRBJ2-5, with no confidently assigned D gene. Per the germline V gene, SGDLS is the CDR1 and YYNGEE is the CDR2. The CDR3 holds 12 amino acids from the cysteine to the phenylalanine. Only the CDR3 DNA is retained, 36 bases long and in frame from the first base.